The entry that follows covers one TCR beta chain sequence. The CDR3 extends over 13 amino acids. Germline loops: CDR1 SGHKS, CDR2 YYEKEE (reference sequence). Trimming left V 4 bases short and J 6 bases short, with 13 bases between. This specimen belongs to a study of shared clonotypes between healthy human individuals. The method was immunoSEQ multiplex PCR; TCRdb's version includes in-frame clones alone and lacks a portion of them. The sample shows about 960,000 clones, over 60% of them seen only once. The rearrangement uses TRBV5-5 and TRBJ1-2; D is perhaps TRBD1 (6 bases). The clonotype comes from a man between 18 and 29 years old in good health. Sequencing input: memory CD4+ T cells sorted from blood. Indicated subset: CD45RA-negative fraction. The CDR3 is CASSTQGRNGYTF. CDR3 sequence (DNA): TGTGCCAGCAGCACACAGGGTAGGAATGGCTACACCTTC.